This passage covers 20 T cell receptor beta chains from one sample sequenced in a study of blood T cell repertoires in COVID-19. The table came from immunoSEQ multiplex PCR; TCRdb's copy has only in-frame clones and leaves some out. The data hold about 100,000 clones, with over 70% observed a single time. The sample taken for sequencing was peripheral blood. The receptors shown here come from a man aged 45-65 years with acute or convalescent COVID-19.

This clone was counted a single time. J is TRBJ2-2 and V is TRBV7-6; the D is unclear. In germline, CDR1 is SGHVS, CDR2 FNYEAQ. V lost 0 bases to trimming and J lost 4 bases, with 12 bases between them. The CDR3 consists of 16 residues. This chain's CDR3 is CASSLAPITSTGELFF. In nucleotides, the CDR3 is TGTGCCAGCAGCTTAGCACCAATAACGAGCACCGGGGAGCTGTTTTTT.

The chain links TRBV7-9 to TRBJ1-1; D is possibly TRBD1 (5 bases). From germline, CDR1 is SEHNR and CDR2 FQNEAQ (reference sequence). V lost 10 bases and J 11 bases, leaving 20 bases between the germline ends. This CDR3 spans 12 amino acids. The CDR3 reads CATWGGWGAAFF. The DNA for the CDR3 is TGTGCCACCTGGGGCGGTTGGGGCGCGGCTTTCTTT. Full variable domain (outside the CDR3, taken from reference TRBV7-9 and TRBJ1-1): DTGVSQNPRHKITKRGQNVTFRCDPISEHNRLYWYRQTLGQGPEFLTYFQNEAQLEKSRLLSDRFSAERPKGSFSTLEIQRTEQGDSAMYLCATWGGWGAAFFGQGTRLTVV.

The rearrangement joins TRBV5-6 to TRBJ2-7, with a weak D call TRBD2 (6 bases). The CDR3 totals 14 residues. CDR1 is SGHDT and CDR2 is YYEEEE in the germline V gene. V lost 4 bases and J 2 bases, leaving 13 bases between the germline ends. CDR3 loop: CASSGGLHAYEQYF. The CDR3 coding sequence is TGTGCCAGCAGCGGGGGACTCCACGCCTACGAGCAGTACTTC.

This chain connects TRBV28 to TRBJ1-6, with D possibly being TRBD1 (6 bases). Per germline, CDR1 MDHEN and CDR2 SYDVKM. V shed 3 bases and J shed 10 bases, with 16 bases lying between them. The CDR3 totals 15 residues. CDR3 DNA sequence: TGTGCCAGCAGTTTTTCGGGGGGCAGGAACTCACCCCTCCACTTT. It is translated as CASSFSGGRNSPLHF.

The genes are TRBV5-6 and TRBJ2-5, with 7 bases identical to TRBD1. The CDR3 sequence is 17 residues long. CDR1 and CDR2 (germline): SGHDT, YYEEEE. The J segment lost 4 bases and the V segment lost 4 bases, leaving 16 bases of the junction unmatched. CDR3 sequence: CASSLYGTDGGRETQYF. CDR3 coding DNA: TGTGCCAGCAGCCTGTATGGGACAGATGGGGGTAGAGAGACCCAGTACTTC.

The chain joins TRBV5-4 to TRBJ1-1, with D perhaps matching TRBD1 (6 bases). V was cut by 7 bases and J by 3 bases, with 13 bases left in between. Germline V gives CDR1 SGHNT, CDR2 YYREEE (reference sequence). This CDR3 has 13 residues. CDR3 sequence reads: CASSDRSDTEAFF. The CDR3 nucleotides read TGTGCCAGCTCCGACAGGTCGGACACTGAAGCTTTCTTT.

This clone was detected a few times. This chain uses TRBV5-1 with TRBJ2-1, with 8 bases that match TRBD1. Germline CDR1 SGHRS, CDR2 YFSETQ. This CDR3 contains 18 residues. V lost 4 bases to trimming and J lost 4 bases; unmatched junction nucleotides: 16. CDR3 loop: CASSLRPSAGGDYNEQFF. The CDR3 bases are TGCGCCAGCAGCCTACGACCTTCTGCAGGGGGCGATTACAATGAGCAGTTCTTC. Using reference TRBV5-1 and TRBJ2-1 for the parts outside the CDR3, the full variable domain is KAGVTQTPRYLIKTRGQQVTLSCSPISGHRSVSWYQQTPGQGLQFLFEYFSETQRNKGNFPGRFSGRQFSNSRSEMNVSTLELGDSALYLCASSLRPSAGGDYNEQFFGPGTRLTVL.

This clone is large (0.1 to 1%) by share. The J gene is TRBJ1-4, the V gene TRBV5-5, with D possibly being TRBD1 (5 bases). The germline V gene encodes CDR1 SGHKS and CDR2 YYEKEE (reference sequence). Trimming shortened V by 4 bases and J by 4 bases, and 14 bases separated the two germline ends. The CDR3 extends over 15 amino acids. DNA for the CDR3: TGTGCCAGCAGCCCGGAGGGGTACGATAATGAAAAACTGTTTTTT. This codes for CASSPEGYDNEKLFF.

This CDR3 is CASSLSLAASGNTIYF. CDR3 bases: TGTGCCAGCAGCTTATCACTCGCGGCATCTGGAAACACCATATATTTT. The chain recombines TRBV7-8 with TRBJ1-3; unclear D gene. Germline loops: CDR1 SGHVS, CDR2 FQNEAQ. V was shortened by 2 bases and J by 1 base, with 12 bases between the two germline ends. The CDR3 runs 16 residues.

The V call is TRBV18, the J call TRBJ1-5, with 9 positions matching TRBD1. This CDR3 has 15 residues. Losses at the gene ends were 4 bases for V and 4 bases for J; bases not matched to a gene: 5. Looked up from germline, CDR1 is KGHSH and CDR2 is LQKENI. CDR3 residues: CASSQGTGRNQPQHF. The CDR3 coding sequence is TGTGCCAGCTCACAGGGGACAGGGAGGAATCAGCCCCAGCATTTT.

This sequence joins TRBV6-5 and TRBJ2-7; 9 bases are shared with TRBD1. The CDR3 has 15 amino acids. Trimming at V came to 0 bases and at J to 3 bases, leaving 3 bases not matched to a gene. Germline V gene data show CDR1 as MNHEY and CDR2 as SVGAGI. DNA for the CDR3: TGTGCCAGCAGTTACTCGGGACAGGGAAACTACGAGCAGTACTTC. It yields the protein CASSYSGQGNYEQYF.

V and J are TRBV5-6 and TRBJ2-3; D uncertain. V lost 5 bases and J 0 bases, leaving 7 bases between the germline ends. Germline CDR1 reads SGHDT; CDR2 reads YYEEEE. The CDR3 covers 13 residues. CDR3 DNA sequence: TGTGCCAGCAGACGAGATAGCACAGATACGCAGTATTTT. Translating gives CASRRDSTDTQYF. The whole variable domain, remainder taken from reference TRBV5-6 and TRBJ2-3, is DAGVTQSPTHLIKTRGQQVTLRCSPKSGHDTVSWYQQALGQGPQFIFQYYEEEERQRGNFPDRFSGHQFPNYSSELNVNALLLGDSALYLCASRRDSTDTQYFGPGTRLTVL.

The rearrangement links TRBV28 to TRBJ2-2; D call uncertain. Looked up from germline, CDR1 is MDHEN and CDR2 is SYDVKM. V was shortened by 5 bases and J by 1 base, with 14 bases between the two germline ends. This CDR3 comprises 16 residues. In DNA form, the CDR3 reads TGTGCCAGCAGTCCCCCTTCTCGACAGAACACCGGGGAGCTGTTTTTT. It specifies CASSPPSRQNTGELFF.

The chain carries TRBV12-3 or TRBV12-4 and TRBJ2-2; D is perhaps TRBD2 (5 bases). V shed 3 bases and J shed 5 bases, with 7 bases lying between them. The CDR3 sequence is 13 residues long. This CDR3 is CASSFTGTGELFF. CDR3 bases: TGTGCCAGCAGTTTTACGGGGACCGGGGAGCTGTTTTTT.

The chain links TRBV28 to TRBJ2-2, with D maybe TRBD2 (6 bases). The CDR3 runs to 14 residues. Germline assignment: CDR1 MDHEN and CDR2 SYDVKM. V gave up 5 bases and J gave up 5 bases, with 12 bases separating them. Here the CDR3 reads CASSPSGDTGELFF. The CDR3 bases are TGTGCCAGCAGTCCCTCGGGGGATACCGGGGAGCTGTTTTTT.

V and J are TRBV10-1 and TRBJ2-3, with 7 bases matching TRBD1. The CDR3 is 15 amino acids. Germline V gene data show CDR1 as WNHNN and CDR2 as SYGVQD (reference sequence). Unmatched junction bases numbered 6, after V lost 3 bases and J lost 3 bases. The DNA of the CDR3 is TGCGCCAGCAGTGAATCCCCAGGGGGAACAGATACGCAGTATTTT. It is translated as CASSESPGGTDTQYF.

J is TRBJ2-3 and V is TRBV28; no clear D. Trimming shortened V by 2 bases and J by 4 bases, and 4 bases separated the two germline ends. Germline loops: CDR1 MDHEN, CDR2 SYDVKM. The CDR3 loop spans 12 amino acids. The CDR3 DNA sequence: TGTGCCAGCAGTTTACCTTCAGATACGCAGTATTTT. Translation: CASSLPSDTQYF.

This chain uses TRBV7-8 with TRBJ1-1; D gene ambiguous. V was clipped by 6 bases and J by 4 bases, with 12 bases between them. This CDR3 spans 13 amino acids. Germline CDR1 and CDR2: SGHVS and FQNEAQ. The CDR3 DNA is TGTGCCAGCAGGTCTGACAAGCCCACTGAAGCTTTCTTT. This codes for CASRSDKPTEAFF.

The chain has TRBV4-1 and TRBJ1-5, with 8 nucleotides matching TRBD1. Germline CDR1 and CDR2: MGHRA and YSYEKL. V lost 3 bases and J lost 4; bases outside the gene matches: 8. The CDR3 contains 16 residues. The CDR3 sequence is CASSQFGQGPNQPQHF. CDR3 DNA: TGCGCCAGCAGCCAGTTTGGACAGGGACCTAATCAGCCCCAGCATTTT.

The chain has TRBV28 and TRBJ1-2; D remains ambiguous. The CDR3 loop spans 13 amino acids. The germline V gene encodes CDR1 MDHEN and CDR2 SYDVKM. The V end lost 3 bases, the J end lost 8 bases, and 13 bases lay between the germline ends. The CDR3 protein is CASSFPPKSGYTF. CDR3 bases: TGTGCCAGCAGTTTTCCCCCTAAAAGCGGCTACACCTTC.